This TCR beta chain was sequenced for a study of blood T cell repertoires in COVID-19 (dated by TCRdb to about 2020). Describing the broader study: The collaborator samples originated in the United States, Italy and Spain and spanned the acute and convalescent phases of COVID-19. The sample metadata nearly always contained a de-identified subject ID, COVID-19 status, age in years and sex. Where available, HLA class I and class II types were taken from metadata supplied by the sample provider and were not determined by assay-based typing. The samples were drawn from the first 160 participants of the ongoing ImmuneRACE study and from 950 to 1,500 subjects provided by 6 global collaborators. Deeply sampled blood TCRbeta repertoires from subjects exposed to, actively infected with, or recovered from COVID-19 were included in the dataset. The material from the prospective study consisted of cDNA or gDNA derived from T cells, B-cell-depleted T cells, or PBMCs. The repertoires were released in a freely available public database intended as a resource for research on the immune response to SARS-CoV-2. Overall study results and their limits: The amount of clinical and demographic metadata varied by source and participant and was provided uncurated.

Note on this clone: This clone's antigen is unknown. Per-nucleotide qualities are absent, and no much larger clonotype sits a single base away.

TCRbeta CDR3 regions were amplified from genomic DNA by means of the immunoSEQ Assay, a bias-controlled multiplex PCR. In the authors' own workflow: The number of nucleated cells in each sample was estimated by amplification of reference gene primers within the assay. To quantify the absolute abundance of each unique TCRbeta CDR3 rearrangement, sequence reads were collapsed and filtered. For each sample, productive Simpson clonality was calculated as the square root of Simpson's diversity index across productive rearrangements. Drawn from immuneACCESS, this table holds only the in-frame rearrangements with V and J called that TCRdb kept. Clones are partly lost; checked studies trace under half to an unresolved V gene and leave the rest unexplained. V, J and clone size were drawn from that table, and D and trimming were deduced from the DNA. For this sample the table gives about 160,000 clones, of which approximately 88% were detected only once. The top ten constitute around 4% of the sample.

The CDR3 measures 15 amino acids from cysteine to phenylalanine. Only CDR3 DNA is held: 45 bases, read in frame from base 1. From the germline V gene, CDR1 is MNHEY and CDR2 is SVGAGI. V and J lose 7 bases and 0 bases, and a span of 16 bases separates them. Samples from volunteer blood donors who had recovered from COVID-19 were contributed by a second Seattle source. Whole blood was collected in K2EDTA tubes by collaborating institutions according to the institutions' own protocols. For TCRbeta analysis, collaborator samples were shipped as frozen whole blood, as isolated PBMCs, or as DNA extracted from either sample type.

The specimen was peripheral blood. This TCR came from a woman aged 60-75 years who had recovered from COVID-19. In this chain, TRBV6-5 is recombined with TRBJ2-7; the D gene lacks a confident call. The sequenced DNA: TGTGCCAGCACCCGATACGCCGGTCCCTCCTACGAGCAGTACTTC. This yields the protein CASTRYAGPSYEQYF.